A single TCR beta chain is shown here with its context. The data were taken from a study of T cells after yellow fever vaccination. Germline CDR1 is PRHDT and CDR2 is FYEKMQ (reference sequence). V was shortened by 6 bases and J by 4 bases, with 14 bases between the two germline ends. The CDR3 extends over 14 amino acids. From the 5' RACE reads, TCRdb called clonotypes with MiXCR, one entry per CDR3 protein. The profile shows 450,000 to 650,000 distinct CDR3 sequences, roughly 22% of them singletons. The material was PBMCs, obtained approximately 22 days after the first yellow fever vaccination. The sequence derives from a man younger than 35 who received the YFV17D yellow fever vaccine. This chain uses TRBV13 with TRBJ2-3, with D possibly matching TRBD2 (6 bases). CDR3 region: CASSERLVADTQYF. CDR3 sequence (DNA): TGTGCCAGCAGTGAGAGACTAGTCGCAGATACGCAGTATTTT.